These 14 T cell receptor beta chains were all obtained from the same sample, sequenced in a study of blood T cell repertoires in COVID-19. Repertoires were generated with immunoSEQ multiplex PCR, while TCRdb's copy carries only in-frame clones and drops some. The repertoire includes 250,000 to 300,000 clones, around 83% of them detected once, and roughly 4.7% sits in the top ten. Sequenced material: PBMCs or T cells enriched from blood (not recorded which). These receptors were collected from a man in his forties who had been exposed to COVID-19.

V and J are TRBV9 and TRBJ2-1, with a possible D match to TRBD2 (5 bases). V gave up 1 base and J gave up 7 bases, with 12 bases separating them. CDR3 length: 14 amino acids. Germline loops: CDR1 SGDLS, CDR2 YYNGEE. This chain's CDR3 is CASSVTRVGNEQFF. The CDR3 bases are TGTGCCAGCAGCGTAACTAGAGTGGGAAATGAGCAGTTCTTC. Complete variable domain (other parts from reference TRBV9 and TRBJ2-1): DSGVTQTPKHLITATGQRVTLRCSPRSGDLSVYWYQQSLDQGLQFLIQYYNGEERAKGNILERFSAQQFPDLHSELNLSSLELGDSALYFCASSVTRVGNEQFFGPGTRLTVL.

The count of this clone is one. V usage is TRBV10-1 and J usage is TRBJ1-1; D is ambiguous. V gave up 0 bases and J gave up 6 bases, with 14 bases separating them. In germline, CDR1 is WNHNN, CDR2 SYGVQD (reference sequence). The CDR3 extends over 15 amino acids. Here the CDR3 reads CASSESGLTYAEAFF. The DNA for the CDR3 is TGCGCCAGCAGTGAGTCGGGCTTAACGTACGCTGAAGCTTTCTTT.

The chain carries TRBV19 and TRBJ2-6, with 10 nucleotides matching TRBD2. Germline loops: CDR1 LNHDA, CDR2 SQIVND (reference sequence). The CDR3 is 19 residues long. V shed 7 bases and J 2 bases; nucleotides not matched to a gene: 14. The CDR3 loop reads CASTTGLAEGWAGANVLTF. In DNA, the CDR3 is TGTGCCAGTACCACAGGACTAGCGGAGGGATGGGCTGGGGCCAACGTCCTGACTTTC.

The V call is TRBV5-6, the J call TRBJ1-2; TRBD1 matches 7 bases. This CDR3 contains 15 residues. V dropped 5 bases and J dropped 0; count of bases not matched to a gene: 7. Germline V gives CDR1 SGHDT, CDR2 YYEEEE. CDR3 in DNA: TGTGCCAGCAGAGCCTCAACAGGGGCTAACTATGGCTACACCTTC. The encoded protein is CASRASTGANYGYTF.

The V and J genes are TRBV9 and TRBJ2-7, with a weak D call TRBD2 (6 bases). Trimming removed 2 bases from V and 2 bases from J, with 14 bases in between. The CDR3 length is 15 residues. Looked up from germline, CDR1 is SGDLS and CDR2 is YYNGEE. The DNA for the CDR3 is TGTGCCAGCAGCGTGGCGGGAAGCGGCCCCTACGAGCAGTACTTC. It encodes CASSVAGSGPYEQYF.

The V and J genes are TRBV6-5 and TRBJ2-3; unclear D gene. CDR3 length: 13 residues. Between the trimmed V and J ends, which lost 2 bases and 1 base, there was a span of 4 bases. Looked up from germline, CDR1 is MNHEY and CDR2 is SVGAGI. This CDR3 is CASSYRGTDTQYF. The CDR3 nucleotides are TGTGCCAGCAGTTACCGGGGCACAGATACGCAGTATTTT.

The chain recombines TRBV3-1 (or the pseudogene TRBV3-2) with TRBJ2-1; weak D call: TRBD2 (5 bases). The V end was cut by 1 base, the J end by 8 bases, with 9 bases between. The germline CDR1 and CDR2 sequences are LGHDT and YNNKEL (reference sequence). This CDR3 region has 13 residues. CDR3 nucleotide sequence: TGTGCCAGCAGCCAAGTCGCGCGGGATGAGCAGTTCTTC. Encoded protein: CASSQVARDEQFF.

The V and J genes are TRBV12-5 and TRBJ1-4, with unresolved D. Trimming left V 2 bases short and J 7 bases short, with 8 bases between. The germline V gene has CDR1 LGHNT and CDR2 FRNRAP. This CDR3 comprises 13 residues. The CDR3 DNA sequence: TGTGCTAGTGGTTTGACAACGGGTGAAAAACTGTTTTTT. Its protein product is CASGLTTGEKLFF.

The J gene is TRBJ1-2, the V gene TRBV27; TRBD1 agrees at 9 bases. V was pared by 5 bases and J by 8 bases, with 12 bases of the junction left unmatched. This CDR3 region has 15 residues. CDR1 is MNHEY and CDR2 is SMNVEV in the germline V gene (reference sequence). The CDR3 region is CASSKVRDRERGYTF. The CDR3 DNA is TGTGCCAGCAGTAAAGTCCGGGACAGGGAGAGGGGCTACACCTTC.

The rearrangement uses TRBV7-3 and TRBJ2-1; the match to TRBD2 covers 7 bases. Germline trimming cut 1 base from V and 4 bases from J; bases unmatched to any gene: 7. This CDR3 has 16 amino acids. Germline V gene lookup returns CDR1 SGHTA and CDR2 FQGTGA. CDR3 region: CASSLRGGSGYNEQFF. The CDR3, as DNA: TGTGCCAGCAGCTTAAGGGGCGGGAGCGGTTACAATGAGCAGTTCTTC.

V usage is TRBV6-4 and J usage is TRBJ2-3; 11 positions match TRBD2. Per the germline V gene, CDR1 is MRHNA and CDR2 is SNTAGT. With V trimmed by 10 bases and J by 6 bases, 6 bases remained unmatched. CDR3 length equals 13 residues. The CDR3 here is CATSGTSGDTQYF. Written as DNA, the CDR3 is TGTGCCACCTCGGGGACTAGCGGTGATACGCAGTATTTT.

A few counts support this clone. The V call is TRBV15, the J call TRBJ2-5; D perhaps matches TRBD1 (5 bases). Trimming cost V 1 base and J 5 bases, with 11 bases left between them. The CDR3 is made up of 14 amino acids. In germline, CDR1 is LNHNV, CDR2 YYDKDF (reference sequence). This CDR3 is CATSRVVGAETQYF. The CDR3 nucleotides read TGTGCCACCAGCAGAGTTGTAGGGGCGGAGACCCAGTACTTC.

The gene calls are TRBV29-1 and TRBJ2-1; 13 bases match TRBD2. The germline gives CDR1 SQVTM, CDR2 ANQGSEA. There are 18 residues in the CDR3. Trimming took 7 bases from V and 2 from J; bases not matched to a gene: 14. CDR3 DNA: TGCAGCGCCCAACGAGGACTAGCGGGAGAAGTAACCTACAATGAGCAGTTCTTC. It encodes CSAQRGLAGEVTYNEQFF.

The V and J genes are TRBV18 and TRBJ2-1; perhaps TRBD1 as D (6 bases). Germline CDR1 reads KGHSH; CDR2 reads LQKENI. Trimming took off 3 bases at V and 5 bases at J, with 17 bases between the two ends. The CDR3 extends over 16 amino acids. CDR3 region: CASSPPVGQGNNEQFF. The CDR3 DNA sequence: TGTGCCAGCTCACCCCCCGTGGGGCAGGGGAACAATGAGCAGTTCTTC.